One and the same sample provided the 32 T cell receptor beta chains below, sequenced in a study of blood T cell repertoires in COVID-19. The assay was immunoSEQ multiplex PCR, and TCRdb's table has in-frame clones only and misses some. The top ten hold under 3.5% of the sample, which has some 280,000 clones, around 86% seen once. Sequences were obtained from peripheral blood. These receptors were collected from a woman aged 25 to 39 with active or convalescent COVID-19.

CDR3 nucleotide sequence: TGTGCCAGCAGCCCTGACACATATGGCTACACCTTC. This translates into CASSPDTYGYTF. The chain is built from TRBV5-4 and TRBJ1-2; D gene unclear. V was trimmed by 4 bases and J by 5 bases, leaving 9 bases between them. Germline CDR1 and CDR2: SGHNT and YYREEE (reference sequence). The CDR3 covers 12 residues.

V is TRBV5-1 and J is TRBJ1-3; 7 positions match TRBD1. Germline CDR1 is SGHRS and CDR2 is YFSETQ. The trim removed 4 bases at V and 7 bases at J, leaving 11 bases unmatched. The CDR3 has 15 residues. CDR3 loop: CASSPQTGSGNTIYF. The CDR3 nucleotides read TGCGCCAGCAGCCCCCAGACAGGGAGTGGGAACACCATATATTTT.

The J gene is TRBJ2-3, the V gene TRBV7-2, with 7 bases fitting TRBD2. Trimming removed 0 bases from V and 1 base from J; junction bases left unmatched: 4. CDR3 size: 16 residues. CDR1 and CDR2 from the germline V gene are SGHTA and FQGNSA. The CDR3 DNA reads TGTGCCAGCAGCTTAGCGATCCGGGGGGGCACAGATACGCAGTATTTT. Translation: CASSLAIRGGTDTQYF.

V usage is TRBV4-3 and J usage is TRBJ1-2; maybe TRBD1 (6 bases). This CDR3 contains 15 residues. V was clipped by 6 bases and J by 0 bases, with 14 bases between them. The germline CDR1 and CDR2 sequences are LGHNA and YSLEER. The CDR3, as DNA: TGCGCCAGCAGGCAGTCAGCAGGGGCTAACTATGGCTACACCTTC. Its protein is CASRQSAGANYGYTF.

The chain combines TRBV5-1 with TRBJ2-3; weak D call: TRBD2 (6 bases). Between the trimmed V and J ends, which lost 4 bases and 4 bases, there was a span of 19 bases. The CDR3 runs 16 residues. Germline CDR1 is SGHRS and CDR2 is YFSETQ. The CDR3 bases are TGCGCCAGCAGCCCCGGTCGTGGGGGAGGAGCAGATACGCAGTATTTT. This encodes CASSPGRGGGADTQYF.

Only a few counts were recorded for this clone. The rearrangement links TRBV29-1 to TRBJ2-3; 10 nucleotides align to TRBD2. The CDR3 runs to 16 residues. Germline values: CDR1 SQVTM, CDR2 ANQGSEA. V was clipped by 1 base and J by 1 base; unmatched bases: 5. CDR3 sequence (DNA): TGCAGCGTTGAAGCTTTAGCGGGGGGACGCACAGATACGCAGTATTTT. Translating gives CSVEALAGGRTDTQYF.

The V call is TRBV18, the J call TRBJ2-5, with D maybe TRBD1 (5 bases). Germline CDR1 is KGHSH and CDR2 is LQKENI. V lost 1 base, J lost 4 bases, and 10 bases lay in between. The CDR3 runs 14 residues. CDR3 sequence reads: CASSPRGTRETQYF. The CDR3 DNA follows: TGTGCCAGCTCACCACGGGGCACGAGAGAGACCCAGTACTTC.

The CDR3 DNA follows: TGTGCCAGCAGTCCGGGTGGAAACACCATATATTTT. Its translation: CASSPGGNTIYF. V usage is TRBV27 and J usage is TRBJ1-3; D gene ambiguous. Germline-derived CDR1 and CDR2 are MNHEY and SMNVEV (reference sequence). This CDR3 spans 12 amino acids. V lost 5 bases and J 3 bases, leaving 5 bases between the germline ends.

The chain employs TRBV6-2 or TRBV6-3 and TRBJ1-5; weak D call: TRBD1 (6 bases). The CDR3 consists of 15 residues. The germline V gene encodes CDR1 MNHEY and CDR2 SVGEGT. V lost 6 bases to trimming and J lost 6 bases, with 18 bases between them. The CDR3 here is CASSPTPGATQPQHF. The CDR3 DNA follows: TGTGCCAGCAGCCCTACCCCAGGGGCCACTCAGCCCCAGCATTTT.

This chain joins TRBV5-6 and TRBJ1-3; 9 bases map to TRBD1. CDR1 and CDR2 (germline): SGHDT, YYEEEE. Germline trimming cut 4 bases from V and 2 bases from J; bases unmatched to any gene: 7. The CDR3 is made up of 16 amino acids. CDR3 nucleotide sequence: TGTGCCAGCAGCATCTGGCGGGACAGGGCTGGAAACACCATATATTTT. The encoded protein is CASSIWRDRAGNTIYF.

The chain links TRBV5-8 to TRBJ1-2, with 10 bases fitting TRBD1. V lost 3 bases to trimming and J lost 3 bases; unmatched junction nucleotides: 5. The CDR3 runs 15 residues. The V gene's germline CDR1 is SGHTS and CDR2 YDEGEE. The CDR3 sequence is CASSSPGTGDYGYTF. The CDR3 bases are TGTGCCAGCAGCTCGCCCGGGACAGGGGACTATGGCTACACCTTC.

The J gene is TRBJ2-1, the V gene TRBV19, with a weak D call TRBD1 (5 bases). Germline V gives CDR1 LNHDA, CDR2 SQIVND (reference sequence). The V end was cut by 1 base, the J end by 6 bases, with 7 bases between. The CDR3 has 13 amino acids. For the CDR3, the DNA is TGTGCCAGTAGTATAGTAGGGGTCAATGAGCAGTTCTTC. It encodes CASSIVGVNEQFF.

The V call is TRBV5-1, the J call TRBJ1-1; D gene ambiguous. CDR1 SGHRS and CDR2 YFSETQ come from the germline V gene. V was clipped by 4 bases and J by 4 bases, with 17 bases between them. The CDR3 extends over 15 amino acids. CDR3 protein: CASSPPVEGGTEAFF. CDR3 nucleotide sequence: TGCGCCAGCAGCCCACCTGTAGAAGGCGGCACTGAAGCTTTCTTT.

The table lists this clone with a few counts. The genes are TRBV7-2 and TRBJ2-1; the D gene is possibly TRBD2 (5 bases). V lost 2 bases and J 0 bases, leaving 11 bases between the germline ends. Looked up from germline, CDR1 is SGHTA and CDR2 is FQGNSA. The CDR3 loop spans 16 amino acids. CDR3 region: CASSLRAASSYNEQFF. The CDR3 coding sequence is TGTGCCAGCAGCTTAAGAGCGGCGAGCTCCTACAATGAGCAGTTCTTC.

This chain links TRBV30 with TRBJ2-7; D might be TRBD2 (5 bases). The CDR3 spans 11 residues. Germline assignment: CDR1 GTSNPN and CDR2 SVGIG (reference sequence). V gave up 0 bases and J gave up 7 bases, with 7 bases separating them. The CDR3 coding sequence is TGTGCCTGGAGTGTCTCGGGAGAGCAGTACTTC. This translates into CAWSVSGEQYF.

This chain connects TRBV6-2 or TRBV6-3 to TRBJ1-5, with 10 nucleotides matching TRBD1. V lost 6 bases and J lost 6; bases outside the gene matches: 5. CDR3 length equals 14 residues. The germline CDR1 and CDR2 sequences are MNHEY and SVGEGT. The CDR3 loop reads CASSDRGQGQPQHF. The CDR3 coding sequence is TGTGCCAGCAGCGACAGGGGGCAAGGTCAGCCCCAGCATTTT.

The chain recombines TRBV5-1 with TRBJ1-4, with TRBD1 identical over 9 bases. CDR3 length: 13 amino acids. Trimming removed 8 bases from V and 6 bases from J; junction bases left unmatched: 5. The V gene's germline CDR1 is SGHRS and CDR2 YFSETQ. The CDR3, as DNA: TGCGCCAGTACCCGGGACAGGGATGAAAAACTGTTTTTT. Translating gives CASTRDRDEKLFF. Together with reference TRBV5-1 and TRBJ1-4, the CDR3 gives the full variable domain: KAGVTQTPRYLIKTRGQQVTLSCSPISGHRSVSWYQQTPGQGLQFLFEYFSETQRNKGNFPGRFSGRQFSNSRSEMNVSTLELGDSALYLCASTRDRDEKLFFGSGTQLSVL.

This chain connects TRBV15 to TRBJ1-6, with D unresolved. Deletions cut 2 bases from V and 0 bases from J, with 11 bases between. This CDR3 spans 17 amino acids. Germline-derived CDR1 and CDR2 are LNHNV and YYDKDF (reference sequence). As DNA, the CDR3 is TGTGCCACCAGCAGACCTTGGACTGACTCCTATAATTCACCCCTCCACTTT. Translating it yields CATSRPWTDSYNSPLHF.

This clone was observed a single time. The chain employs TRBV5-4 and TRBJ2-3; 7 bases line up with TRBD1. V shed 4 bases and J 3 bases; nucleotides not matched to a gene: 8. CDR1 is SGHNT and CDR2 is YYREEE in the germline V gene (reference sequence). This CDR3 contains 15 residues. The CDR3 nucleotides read TGTGCCAGCAGCCCACGACAGGGCAGGACAGATACGCAGTATTTT. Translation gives CASSPRQGRTDTQYF.

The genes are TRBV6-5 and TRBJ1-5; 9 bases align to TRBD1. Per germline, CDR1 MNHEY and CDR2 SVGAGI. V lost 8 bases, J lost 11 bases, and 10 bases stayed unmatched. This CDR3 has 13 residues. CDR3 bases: TGTGCCAGCGGAGGACAGGGGATTATGACCCAGCATTTT. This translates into CASGGQGIMTQHF.

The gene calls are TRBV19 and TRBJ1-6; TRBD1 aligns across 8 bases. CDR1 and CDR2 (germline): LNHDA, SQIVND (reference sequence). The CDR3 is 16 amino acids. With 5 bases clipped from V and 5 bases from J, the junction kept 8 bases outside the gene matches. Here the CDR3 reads CASSPWTGWDNSPLHF. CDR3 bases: TGTGCCAGTAGTCCGTGGACAGGGTGGGATAATTCACCCCTCCACTTT.

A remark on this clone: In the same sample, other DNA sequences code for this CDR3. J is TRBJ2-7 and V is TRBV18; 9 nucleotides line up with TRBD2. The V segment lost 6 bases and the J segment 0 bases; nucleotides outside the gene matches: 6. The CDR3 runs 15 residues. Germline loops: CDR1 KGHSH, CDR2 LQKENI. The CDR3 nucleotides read TGTGCCAGCTCGCTCAGCGGGGGGACCTCCTACGAGCAGTACTTC. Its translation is CASSLSGGTSYEQYF. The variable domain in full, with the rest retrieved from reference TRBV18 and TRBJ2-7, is NAGVMQNPRHLVRRRGQEARLRCSPMKGHSHVYWYRQLPEEGLKFMVYLQKENIIDESGMPKERFSAEFPKEGPSILRIQQVVRGDSAAYFCASSLSGGTSYEQYFGPGTRLTVT.

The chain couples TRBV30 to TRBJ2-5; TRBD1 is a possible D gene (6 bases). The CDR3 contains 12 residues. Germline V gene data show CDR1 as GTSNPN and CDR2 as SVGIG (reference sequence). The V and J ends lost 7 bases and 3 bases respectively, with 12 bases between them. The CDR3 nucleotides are TGTGCCTCCCTGCAGGGGAAAGAGACCCAGTACTTC. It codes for CASLQGKETQYF.

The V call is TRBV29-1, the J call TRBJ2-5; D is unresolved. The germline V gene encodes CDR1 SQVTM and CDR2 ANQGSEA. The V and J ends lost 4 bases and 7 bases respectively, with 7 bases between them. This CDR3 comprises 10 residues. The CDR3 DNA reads TGCAGCGTTGGTCCGGGGACCCAGTACTTC. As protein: CSVGPGTQYF. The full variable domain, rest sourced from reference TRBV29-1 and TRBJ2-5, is SAVISQKPSRDICQRGTSLTIQCQVDSQVTMMFWYRQQPGQSLTLIATANQGSEATYESGFVIDKFPISRPNLTFSTLTVSNMSPEDSSIYLCSVGPGTQYFGPGTRLLVL.

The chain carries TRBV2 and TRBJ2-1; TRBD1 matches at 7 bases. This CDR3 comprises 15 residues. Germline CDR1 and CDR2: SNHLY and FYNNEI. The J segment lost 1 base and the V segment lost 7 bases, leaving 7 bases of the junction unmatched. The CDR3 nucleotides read TGTGCCAGCATTTTGTCGACAGGGTCCTACAATGAGCAGTTCTTC. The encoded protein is CASILSTGSYNEQFF. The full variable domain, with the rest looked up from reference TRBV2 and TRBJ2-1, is EPEVTQTPSHQVTQMGQEVILRCVPISNHLYFYWYRQILGQKVEFLVSFYNNEISEKSEIFDDQFSVERPDGSNFTLKIRSTKLEDSAMYFCASILSTGSYNEQFFGPGTRLTVL.

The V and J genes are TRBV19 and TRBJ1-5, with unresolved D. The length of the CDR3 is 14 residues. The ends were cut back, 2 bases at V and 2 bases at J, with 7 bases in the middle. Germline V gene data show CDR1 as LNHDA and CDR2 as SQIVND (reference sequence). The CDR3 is CASSISGGNQPQHF. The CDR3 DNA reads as TGTGCCAGTAGTATATCCGGGGGCAATCAGCCCCAGCATTTT.

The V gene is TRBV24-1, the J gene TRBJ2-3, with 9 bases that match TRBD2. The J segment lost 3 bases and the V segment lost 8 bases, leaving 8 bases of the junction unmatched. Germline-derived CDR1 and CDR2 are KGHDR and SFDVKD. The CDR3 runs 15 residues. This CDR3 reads CATTAAGGPTDTQYF. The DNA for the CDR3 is TGTGCCACCACCGCCGCGGGGGGGCCGACAGATACGCAGTATTTT.

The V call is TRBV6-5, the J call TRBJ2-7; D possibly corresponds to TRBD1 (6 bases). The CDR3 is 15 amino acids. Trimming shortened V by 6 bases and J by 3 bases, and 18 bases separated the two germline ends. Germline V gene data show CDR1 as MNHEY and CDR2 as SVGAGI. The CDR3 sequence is CASRTRQVNFYEQYF. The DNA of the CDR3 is TGTGCCAGCAGGACCAGACAGGTGAATTTCTACGAGCAGTACTTC.

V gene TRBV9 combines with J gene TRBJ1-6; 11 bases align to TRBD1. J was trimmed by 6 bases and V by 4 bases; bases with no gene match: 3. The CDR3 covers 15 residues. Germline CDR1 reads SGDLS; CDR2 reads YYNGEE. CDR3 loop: CASSLGTGGNSPLHF. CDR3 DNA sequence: TGTGCCAGCAGCTTAGGGACAGGGGGTAATTCACCCCTCCACTTT.

The DNA for the CDR3 is TGCGCCAGCAGCGGCGGGACAGGGGGAGAAGAAGCTTTCTTT. Encoded protein: CASSGGTGGEEAFF. The gene calls are TRBV5-1 and TRBJ1-1, with 11 nucleotides matching TRBD1. The CDR3 consists of 14 residues. V was clipped by 4 bases and J by 8 bases; unmatched bases: 7. CDR1 is SGHRS, CDR2 YFSETQ, per germline.

The CDR3 reads CAWSRTGRFLGGYTF. The CDR3 coding sequence is TGTGCCTGGTCCCGGACAGGGAGGTTTCTGGGTGGCTACACCTTC. The genes are TRBV30 and TRBJ1-2, with TRBD1 matching 8 bases. Trimming cost V 5 bases and J 7 bases; bases outside gene matches: 15. Germline CDR1 is GTSNPN and CDR2 is SVGIG (reference sequence). The CDR3 is made up of 15 amino acids.

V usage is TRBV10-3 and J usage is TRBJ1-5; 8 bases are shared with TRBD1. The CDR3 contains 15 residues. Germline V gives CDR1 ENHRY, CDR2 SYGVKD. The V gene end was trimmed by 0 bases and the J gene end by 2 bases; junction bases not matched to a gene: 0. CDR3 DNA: TGTGCCATCAGTGAGTCGGGACAGGGCAATCAGCCCCAGCATTTT. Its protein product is CAISESGQGNQPQHF.